This T cell receptor (beta chain) comes out of a study of OX40 agonist ivuxolimab in advanced cancers. Study results and caveats: Blood T cells, both CD4+ and CD8+, expanded clonally by week 6 at 0.1 to 3.0 mg/kg.

The CDR3 spans 15 residues. With 3 bases clipped from V and 0 bases from J, the junction kept 1 base outside the gene matches. Germline V gene sequence: CDR1 MNHEY, CDR2 SMNVEV (reference sequence). In the case of this clone: Its cognate antigen is unknown.

TCRdb's table, derived via immunoSEQ multiplex PCR, lists solely in-frame clones and lacks some. This sample has some 60,000 clones, with over 80% found just once. The rearrangement joins TRBV27 to TRBJ2-1; 8 nucleotides line up with TRBD2. This receptor was identified in an adult with an advanced solid tumor such as melanoma, head and neck, liver or kidney cancer. Source: CD4+ or CD8+ T cells sorted from blood, taken in a trial of the OX40 agonist ivuxolimab. The CDR3 sequence is CASSLSGSSYNEQFF. The CDR3 DNA reads as TGTGCCAGCAGTTTGAGCGGGAGCTCCTACAATGAGCAGTTCTTC.